Included here is one T cell receptor (beta chain) sequence, with context. Its antigen remains unidentified. These data belong to a study of cytomegalovirus exposure and HLA in healthy donors. Study-level points and caveats: CMV serostatus was the only immune exposure information that was available. In most subjects, TCR beta sequences reportedly gave accurate predictions of HLA-A and HLA-B alleles.

Primers: 60 Vbeta forward and 13 Jbeta reverse. Data came from immunoSEQ multiplex PCR; TCRdb stores just in-frame clones and leaves some out. In the table there are approximately 160,000 clones, approximately 77% of which are singletons. Germline CDR1 MNHEY, CDR2 SMNVEV (reference sequence). CDR3 size: 18 residues. The trim removed 5 bases at V and 1 base at J, leaving 10 bases unmatched. Sequenced input: PBMCs. The chain has TRBV27 and TRBJ2-3; 12 nucleotides align to TRBD2. The receptor was derived from a male donor in good health and CMV-seronegative. The CDR3 loop reads CASSPKTSGRGGTDTQYF. CDR3 nucleotides: TGTGCCAGCAGTCCGAAGACTAGCGGGAGAGGGGGCACAGATACGCAGTATTTT.